The 23 T cell receptor beta chains below come from one sample, sequenced in a study of T-cell memory formation after mild COVID-19 (dated by TCRdb to the early 2020s). Library creation used 5' RACE. The sequencer listed for this sample is Illumina NovaSeq 6000. The public reads were reprocessed in TCRdb via fastp at Q25 and MiXCR, keeping in-frame beta chains. For every CDR3 protein sequence, its rows merge into one entry that carries the most common genes and DNA. The sample data list 450,000 or so distinct CDR3 sequences, and roughly 23% of these were observed just once. The ten largest clones take up roughly an eighth of the sample. The sequencing input was PBMCs or a T cell subset sorted from them (not recorded which). The receptor set was obtained from an adult woman who had mild COVID-19 (a few samples of this study predate the infection). The sample titles of this study are shuffled in the database, so cell type and time point are left out; the donor was told from shared clones.

This clonotype came up a few times. V gene TRBV5-5 combines with J gene TRBJ1-6; D not resolved. The germline V and J ends were trimmed by 0 bases and 13 bases, with 11 bases remaining between them. CDR1 is SGHKS and CDR2 is YYEKEE in the germline V gene (reference sequence). CDR3 length: 13 residues. The CDR3 loop is CASSLAGPRPLHF. CDR3 nucleotide sequence: TGTGCCAGCAGCTTGGCTGGCCCCCGGCCCCTCCACTTT.

This chain connects TRBV2 to TRBJ2-1; possible D gene TRBD2, 6 bases. V lost 7 bases, J lost 7 bases, and 17 bases lay in between. The CDR3 consists of 14 residues. CDR1 and CDR2 (germline): SNHLY, FYNNEI. DNA for the CDR3: TGTGCCAGCAAAGACCCCAGGGAGGTGAATGAGCAGTTCTTC. Residues: CASKDPREVNEQFF. Variable domain in full (rest from reference TRBV2 and TRBJ2-1): EPEVTQTPSHQVTQMGQEVILRCVPISNHLYFYWYRQILGQKVEFLVSFYNNEISEKSEIFDDQFSVERPDGSNFTLKIRSTKLEDSAMYFCASKDPREVNEQFFGPGTRLTVL.

The rearrangement links TRBV29-1 to TRBJ1-1; D gene uncertain. Germline V CDR1 and CDR2: SQVTM, ANQGSEA. The CDR3 consists of 15 residues. The ends were cut back, 5 bases at V and 0 bases at J, with 16 bases in the middle. This CDR3 reads CSVSGVSPMNTEAFF. CDR3 nucleotides: TGCAGCGTTTCCGGGGTGAGTCCCATGAACACTGAAGCTTTCTTT. The full variable domain, rest sourced from reference TRBV29-1 and TRBJ1-1, is SAVISQKPSRDICQRGTSLTIQCQVDSQVTMMFWYRQQPGQSLTLIATANQGSEATYESGFVIDKFPISRPNLTFSTLTVSNMSPEDSSIYLCSVSGVSPMNTEAFFGQGTRLTVV.

The sample holds a few counts of this clonotype. This CDR3 reads CASSYGQAYGYTF. The CDR3 DNA is TGTGCCAGCAGTTACGGCCAGGCCTATGGCTACACCTTC. The chain joins TRBV6-2 or TRBV6-3 to TRBJ1-2; D unresolved. The CDR3 is 13 residues long. The V gene lost 2 bases and the J gene lost 4 bases, with 8 bases spanning the gap. Germline loops: CDR1 MNHEY, CDR2 SVGEGT.

The genes are TRBV6-1 and TRBJ1-1, with 7 bases lining up with TRBD1. Germline V CDR1 and CDR2: MNHNS, SASEGT. The V gene end was trimmed by 3 bases and the J gene end by 0 bases; junction bases not matched to a gene: 4. The CDR3 is 15 amino acids. CDR3 protein: CASSEPQGMNTEAFF. In DNA, the CDR3 is TGTGCCAGCAGTGAGCCACAGGGGATGAACACTGAAGCTTTCTTT.

V usage is TRBV4-1 and J usage is TRBJ1-5, with a tentative D call TRBD1 (5 bases). The CDR3 loop spans 15 amino acids. Germline V gene sequence: CDR1 MGHRA, CDR2 YSYEKL. Between the trimmed V and J ends, which lost 1 base and 1 base, there was a span of 8 bases. The CDR3 DNA sequence: TGCGCCAGCAGCCAAGGGGACGGGAGCAATCAGCCCCAGCATTTT. Translating gives CASSQGDGSNQPQHF.

The gene calls are TRBV6-6 and TRBJ1-2; D is possibly TRBD1 (6 bases). The length of the CDR3 is 16 residues. Germline loops: CDR1 MNHNY, CDR2 SVGAGI (reference sequence). V lost 8 bases and J lost 7, with 26 bases in between. In DNA form, the CDR3 reads TGTGCCAGCCGTCCCGGACAGCGAGTTTCTGGGAGTGGCTACACCTTC. Its protein is CASRPGQRVSGSGYTF.

V is TRBV20-1 and J is TRBJ2-1, with 8 bases matching TRBD2. The V segment lost 0 bases and the J segment 5 bases; nucleotides outside the gene matches: 9. Per the germline V gene, CDR1 is DFQATT and CDR2 is SNEGSKA (reference sequence). CDR3 length equals 16 residues. The CDR3 DNA is TGCAGTGCTAGAGATCCCAGAGCGGGGGCCCACAATGAGCAGTTCTTC. Protein: CSARDPRAGAHNEQFF.

The table lists this clonotype with many counts. The rearrangement links TRBV7-2 to TRBJ2-7, with TRBD1 matching 12 bases. V shed 4 bases and J 2 bases; nucleotides not matched to a gene: 0. This CDR3 spans 14 amino acids. The germline gives CDR1 SGHTA, CDR2 FQGNSA. The CDR3 here is CASSWDRGPYEQYF. CDR3 DNA: TGTGCCAGCAGCTGGGACAGGGGGCCCTACGAGCAGTACTTC.

V usage is TRBV3-1 and J usage is TRBJ1-1; no definite D call. Germline V gene data show CDR1 as LGHDT and CDR2 as YNNKEL (reference sequence). CDR3 length: 14 amino acids. V was trimmed by 0 bases and J by 10 bases, leaving 15 bases between them. The CDR3 reads CASSQESRVIGAFF. CDR3 sequence (DNA): TGTGCCAGCAGCCAAGAGTCTCGGGTGATCGGAGCTTTCTTT.

The rearrangement uses TRBV24-1 and TRBJ2-5, with 7 bases aligning to TRBD2. This CDR3 has 16 residues. Germline trimming cut 4 bases from V and 3 bases from J; bases unmatched to any gene: 10. Germline V gene lookup returns CDR1 KGHDR and CDR2 SFDVKD. CDR3: CATSESGGGVEETQYF. CDR3 nucleotide sequence: TGTGCCACCAGTGAGTCCGGCGGGGGAGTGGAAGAGACCCAGTACTTC.

This clonotype showed up just a few times. The chain recombines TRBV9 with TRBJ2-5; 9 bases match TRBD1. CDR3 length: 16 amino acids. Germline V CDR1 and CDR2: SGDLS, YYNGEE. Trimming removed 3 bases from V and 3 bases from J; junction bases left unmatched: 9. CDR3 protein: CASSATRRDREETQYF. CDR3 nucleotide sequence: TGTGCCAGCAGCGCGACCCGCCGGGACAGGGAAGAGACCCAGTACTTC.

The chain employs TRBV7-2 and TRBJ2-7, with TRBD2 identical over 14 bases. CDR1 is SGHTA and CDR2 is FQGNSA in the germline V gene. V lost 5 bases and J lost 7; bases outside the gene matches: 10. CDR3 length: 16 residues. CDR3 DNA: TGTGCCAGCAGCCCTAGGGGGACTAGCGGGGGCCAAGAGCAGTACTTC. It encodes CASSPRGTSGGQEQYF.

V and J are TRBV6-2 or TRBV6-3 and TRBJ2-7, with D uncertain. The CDR3 extends over 14 amino acids. CDR1 MNHEY and CDR2 SVGEGT come from the germline V gene. V gave up 6 bases and J gave up 0 bases, with 12 bases separating them. The CDR3 sequence is CASRPPGFSYEQYF. As DNA, the CDR3 is TGTGCCAGCAGGCCTCCCGGCTTCTCCTACGAGCAGTACTTC.

This clonotype was observed a handful of times. The rearrangement links TRBV18 to TRBJ1-4; tentatively, D is TRBD1 (5 bases). V dropped 3 bases and J dropped 5 bases, with 13 bases sitting between them. The CDR3 sequence is 15 residues long. Germline V gene lookup returns CDR1 KGHSH and CDR2 LQKENI. The CDR3 DNA reads TGTGCCAGCTCACCCCCGGGACGGGGAAATGAAAAACTGTTTTTT. Its translation: CASSPPGRGNEKLFF. Full variable domain (remainder filled in from reference TRBV18 and TRBJ1-4): NAGVMQNPRHLVRRRGQEARLRCSPMKGHSHVYWYRQLPEEGLKFMVYLQKENIIDESGMPKERFSAEFPKEGPSILRIQQVVRGDSAAYFCASSPPGRGNEKLFFGSGTQLSVL.

The chain joins TRBV6-5 to TRBJ2-1; weak D call: TRBD2 (6 bases). The length of the CDR3 is 12 residues. CDR1 and CDR2 from the germline V gene are MNHEY and SVGAGI. V lost 5 bases, J lost 6 bases, and 8 bases lay in between. The CDR3 protein is CASSRRGNEQFF. The CDR3 nucleotides are TGTGCCAGCAGTCGGAGGGGCAATGAGCAGTTCTTC.

This chain links TRBV5-8 with TRBJ2-1; D remains ambiguous. This CDR3 has 11 amino acids. Germline-derived CDR1 and CDR2 are SGHTS and YDEGEE. Trimming took off 4 bases at V and 10 bases at J, with 9 bases between the two ends. The DNA for the CDR3 is TGTGCCAGCAGCCCCGTGCGAGAGCAGTTCTTC. Amino acids: CASSPVREQFF.

The chain recombines TRBV4-3 with TRBJ2-3; possible D gene TRBD1, 6 bases. Trimming shortened V by 0 bases and J by 0 bases, and 13 bases separated the two germline ends. The CDR3 runs to 17 residues. Germline CDR1 is LGHNA and CDR2 is YSLEER. CDR3 sequence (DNA): TGCGCCAGCAGCCAAGATTGGTCGACAGGCAGCACAGATACGCAGTATTTT. Translating it yields CASSQDWSTGSTDTQYF.

CDR3 sequence (DNA): TGTGCCAGCAGCCCCCTACTAGCGGGAGGAGAGCAGTTCTTC. As protein: CASSPLLAGGEQFF. The J gene is TRBJ2-1, the V gene TRBV11-2, with 12 bases that match TRBD2. The CDR3 covers 14 residues. J gave up 10 bases and V 5 bases, and 6 bases lay outside the gene matches. CDR1 is SGHAT, CDR2 FQNNGV, per germline.

The rearrangement joins TRBV7-2 to TRBJ2-5; 9 positions agree with TRBD1. The CDR3 loop spans 16 amino acids. Germline V gene lookup returns CDR1 SGHTA and CDR2 FQGNSA. Unmatched junction bases numbered 11, after V lost 5 bases and J lost 4 bases. CDR3 DNA sequence: TGTGCCAGCAGCCCACGACAGGGGGGGTTGAGAGAGACCCAGTACTTC. Translating gives CASSPRQGGLRETQYF.

V is TRBV3-2 and J is TRBJ1-4; the table's D call TRBD1 went unverified against the DNA. TRBV3-2 counts as a pseudogene. The CDR3 has 21 residues. CDR3 coding DNA: TGTGCCAGCAGCCAAGATTCTCCTCTCTCTCTGTCGGGACGGATTAATGAAAAACTGTTTTTT. This encodes CASSQDSPLSLSGRINEKLFF.

This clonotype was detected a few times. The chain joins TRBV12-3 or TRBV12-4 to TRBJ2-3; 9 bases are shared with TRBD2. The CDR3 is 20 amino acids. V shed 7 bases and J 4 bases; nucleotides not matched to a gene: 24. The chain's CDR3 is CASTTSVRGVIAGDADTQYF. The CDR3 region has the DNA TGTGCCAGCACCACGAGCGTCAGGGGGGTTATAGCGGGAGACGCAGATACGCAGTATTTT.

The V call is TRBV7-9, the J call TRBJ2-7, with unresolved D. The CDR3 totals 12 residues. Per the germline V gene, CDR1 is SEHNR and CDR2 is FQNEAQ (reference sequence). Trimming took off 8 bases at V and 3 bases at J, with 11 bases between the two ends. CDR3 nucleotide sequence: TGTGCCAGCGGATTCTCAGGCTACGAGCAGTACTTC. It encodes CASGFSGYEQYF.